This entry lists 9 T cell receptor beta chains sequenced from one sample in a study of blood T cell repertoires in COVID-19. Only in-frame clones appear in the TCRdb table, and some are missing; sequencing was by immunoSEQ multiplex PCR. The sample yields some 260,000 clones, around 80% seen once. What was sequenced was PBMCs or T cells enriched from blood (not recorded which). Receptors originate from a young man with acute COVID-19.

This clone was counted between two and nine times. V gene TRBV29-1 combines with J gene TRBJ2-1, with 12 nucleotides matching TRBD2. Per the germline V gene, CDR1 is SQVTM and CDR2 is ANQGSEA. Trimming removed 8 bases from V and 2 bases from J; junction bases left unmatched: 7. CDR3 length equals 15 residues. The CDR3 DNA sequence: TGCAGCCGCCTAAGACTAGCGGGAGCCTACAATGAGCAGTTCTTC. It is translated as CSRLRLAGAYNEQFF.

This clone showed up just a few times. The rearrangement links TRBV19 to TRBJ1-1; TRBD1 matches 7 bases. Looked up from germline, CDR1 is LNHDA and CDR2 is SQIVND (reference sequence). CDR3 length: 15 amino acids. J was trimmed by 3 bases and V by 7 bases; bases with no gene match: 11. The CDR3 sequence is CASKVGKGADTEAFF. The CDR3 DNA reads as TGTGCCAGTAAAGTGGGGAAGGGGGCAGACACTGAAGCTTTCTTT.

The chain recombines TRBV7-9 with TRBJ1-2; D might be TRBD1 (5 bases). The ends were cut back, 5 bases at V and 6 bases at J, with 10 bases in the middle. Per germline, CDR1 SEHNR and CDR2 FQNEAQ (reference sequence). The CDR3 has 12 residues. This CDR3 is CASSLGLDGYTF. CDR3 sequence (DNA): TGTGCCAGCAGCCTGGGACTCGATGGCTACACCTTC.

The chain is built from TRBV7-8 and TRBJ1-2; no clear D gene. This CDR3 region has 12 residues. Trimming cost V 0 bases and J 8 bases, with 7 bases left between them. Germline lookup yields CDR1 SGHVS and CDR2 FQNEAQ. CDR3 protein: CASSLATSGYTF. Written as DNA, the CDR3 is TGTGCCAGCAGCTTAGCAACTAGCGGCTACACCTTC.

This sequence joins TRBV15 and TRBJ2-1; TRBD2 aligns across 9 bases. J was trimmed by 9 bases and V by 1 base; bases with no gene match: 7. Germline CDR1 and CDR2: LNHNV and YYDKDF (reference sequence). The CDR3 is made up of 15 amino acids. The CDR3 here is CATSRAGTSSIEQFF. The CDR3 DNA follows: TGTGCCACCAGCAGAGCCGGGACTAGCTCTATTGAGCAGTTCTTC.

The rearrangement joins TRBV9 to TRBJ1-5; no clear D. This CDR3 comprises 15 residues. Germline loops: CDR1 SGDLS, CDR2 YYNGEE. V lost 4 bases and J 3 bases, leaving 14 bases between the germline ends. DNA for the CDR3: TGTGCCAGCAGCTTTACCCCGGGTTCCAATCAGCCCCAGCATTTT. The encoded protein is CASSFTPGSNQPQHF.

The genes are TRBV3-1 (or the pseudogene TRBV3-2) and TRBJ2-1, with TRBD2 identical over 9 bases. The CDR3 is made up of 17 amino acids. Germline V gives CDR1 LGHDT, CDR2 YNNKEL (reference sequence). V gave up 1 base and J gave up 5 bases; unmatched junction bases: 9. The CDR3 reads CASSQAVSGRGNNEQFF. CDR3 coding DNA: TGTGCCAGCAGCCAAGCTGTTAGCGGGAGAGGTAACAATGAGCAGTTCTTC.

The genes are TRBV20-1 and TRBJ1-1; D is uncertain. V was shortened by 3 bases and J by 3 bases, with 14 bases between the two germline ends. From germline, CDR1 is DFQATT and CDR2 SNEGSKA (reference sequence). This CDR3 has 14 residues. The CDR3: CSASAPGSHTEAFF. The CDR3 coding sequence is TGCAGTGCTAGTGCGCCAGGTTCCCACACTGAAGCTTTCTTT.

The chain joins TRBV27 to TRBJ2-1; TRBD2 matches 8 bases. J was trimmed by 2 bases and V by 4 bases; bases with no gene match: 7. The CDR3 totals 16 residues. CDR1 MNHEY and CDR2 SMNVEV come from the germline V gene (reference sequence). The chain's CDR3 is CASSSLPSGPYNEQFF. The DNA for the CDR3 is TGTGCCAGCAGTTCTCTTCCTAGCGGGCCCTACAATGAGCAGTTCTTC.